This record looks at one T cell receptor beta chain sequence and its context. Its matching antigen is unknown. The sample belongs to a study of blood T cells in healthy people across ages. Study information: Capturing about one barcoded beta molecule per two T cells was achieved by template switching. Study-level results: Strong correlation was found linking TCR beta diversity to naive T cell percentage.

A sample-barcoded 5' primer and a J-beta primer mix were used in a second PCR of roughly 7 to 12 cycles. Every single cDNA molecule received a tag from a template-switch adaptor with 12 random nucleotides. TCRdb called the 5' RACE reads again in MiXCR, with one record for every CDR3 protein. The sample yields almost 1 million distinct CDR3 sequences, roughly half seen once. Sequencing was performed on blood. This clonotype was sampled from a woman between 55 and 75 years old in good health.

The CDR3 DNA reads TGCAGTGCTAGACCCAACAGACAGGGTCGGACCCAGTACTTC. As protein: CSARPNRQGRTQYF. The chain couples TRBV20-1 to TRBJ2-5, with 7 bases identical to TRBD1. Germline CDR1 is DFQATT and CDR2 is SNEGSKA (reference sequence). The CDR3 has 14 amino acids. V gave up 2 bases and J gave up 7 bases; unmatched junction bases: 10.